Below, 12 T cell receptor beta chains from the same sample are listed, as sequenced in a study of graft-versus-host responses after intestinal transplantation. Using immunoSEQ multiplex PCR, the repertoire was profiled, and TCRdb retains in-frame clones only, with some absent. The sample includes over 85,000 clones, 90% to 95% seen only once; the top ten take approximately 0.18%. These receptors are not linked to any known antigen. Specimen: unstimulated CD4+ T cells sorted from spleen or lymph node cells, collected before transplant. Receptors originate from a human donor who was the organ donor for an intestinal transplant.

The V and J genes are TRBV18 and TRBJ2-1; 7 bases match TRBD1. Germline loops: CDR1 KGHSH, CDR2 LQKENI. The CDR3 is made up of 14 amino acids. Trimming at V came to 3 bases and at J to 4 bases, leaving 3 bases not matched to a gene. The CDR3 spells CASSPRTGYNEQFF. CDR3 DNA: TGTGCCAGCTCACCCCGGACAGGATACAATGAGCAGTTCTTC.

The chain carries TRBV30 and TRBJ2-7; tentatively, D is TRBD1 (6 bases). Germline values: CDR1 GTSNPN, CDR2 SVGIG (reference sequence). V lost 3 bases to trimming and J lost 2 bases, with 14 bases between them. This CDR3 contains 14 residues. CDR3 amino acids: CAWRPDTGTYEQYF. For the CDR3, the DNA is TGTGCCTGGAGACCCGATACAGGGACCTACGAGCAGTACTTC.

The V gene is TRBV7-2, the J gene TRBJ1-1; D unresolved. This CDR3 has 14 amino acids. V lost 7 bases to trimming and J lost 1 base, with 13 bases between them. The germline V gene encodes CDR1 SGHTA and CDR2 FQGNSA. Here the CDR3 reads CASIPSTQNTEAFF. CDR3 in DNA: TGTGCCAGCATTCCCTCCACACAGAACACTGAAGCTTTCTTT.

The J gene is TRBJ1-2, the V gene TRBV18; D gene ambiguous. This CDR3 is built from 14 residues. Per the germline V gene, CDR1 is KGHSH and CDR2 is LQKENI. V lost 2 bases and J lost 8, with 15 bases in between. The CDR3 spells CASSPVGHMGGYTF. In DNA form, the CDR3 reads TGTGCCAGCTCACCAGTCGGCCATATGGGCGGCTACACCTTC.

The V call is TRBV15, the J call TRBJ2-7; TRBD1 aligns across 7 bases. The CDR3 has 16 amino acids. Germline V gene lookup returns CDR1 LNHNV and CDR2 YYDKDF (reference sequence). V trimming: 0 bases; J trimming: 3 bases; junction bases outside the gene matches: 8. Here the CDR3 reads CATSREPHAGGYEQYF. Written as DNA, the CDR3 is TGTGCCACCAGCAGAGAGCCCCATGCAGGGGGCTACGAGCAGTACTTC.

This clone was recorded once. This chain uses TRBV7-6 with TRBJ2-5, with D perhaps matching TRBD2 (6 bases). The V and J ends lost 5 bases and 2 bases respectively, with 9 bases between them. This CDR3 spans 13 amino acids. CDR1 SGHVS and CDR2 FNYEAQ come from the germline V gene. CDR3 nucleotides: TGTGCCAGCAGCAGGGACTGGCAAGAGACCCAGTACTTC. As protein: CASSRDWQETQYF.

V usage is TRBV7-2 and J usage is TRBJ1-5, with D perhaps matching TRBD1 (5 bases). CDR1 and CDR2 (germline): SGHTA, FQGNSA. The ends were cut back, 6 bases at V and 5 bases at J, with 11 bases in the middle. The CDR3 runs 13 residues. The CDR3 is CASRDTADQPQHF. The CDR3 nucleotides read TGTGCCAGCAGGGACACTGCCGATCAGCCCCAGCATTTT. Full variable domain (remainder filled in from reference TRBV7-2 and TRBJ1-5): GAGVSQSPSNKVTEKGKDVELRCDPISGHTALYWYRQSLGQGLEFLIYFQGNSAPDKSGLPSDRFSAERTGGSVSTLTIQRTQQEDSAVYLCASRDTADQPQHFGDGTRLSIL.

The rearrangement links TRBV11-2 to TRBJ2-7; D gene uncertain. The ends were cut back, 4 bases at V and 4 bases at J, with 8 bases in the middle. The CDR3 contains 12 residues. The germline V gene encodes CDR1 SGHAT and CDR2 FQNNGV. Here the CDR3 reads CASSSRGYEQYF. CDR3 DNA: TGTGCCAGCAGCTCAAGAGGTTACGAGCAGTACTTC.

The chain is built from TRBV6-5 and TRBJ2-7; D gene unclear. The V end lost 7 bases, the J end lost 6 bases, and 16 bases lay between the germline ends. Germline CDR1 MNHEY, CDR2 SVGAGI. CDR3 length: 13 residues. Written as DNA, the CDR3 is TGTGCCAGCAAGAGTAGTCCCCTATCCGAGCAGTACTTC. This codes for CASKSSPLSEQYF.

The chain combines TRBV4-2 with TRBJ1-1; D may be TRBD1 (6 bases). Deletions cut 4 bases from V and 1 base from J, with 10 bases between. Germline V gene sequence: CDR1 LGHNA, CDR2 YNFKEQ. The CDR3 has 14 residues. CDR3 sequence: CASSRPQGNTEAFF. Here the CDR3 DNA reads TGTGCCAGCAGCCGTCCACAGGGGAACACTGAAGCTTTCTTT.

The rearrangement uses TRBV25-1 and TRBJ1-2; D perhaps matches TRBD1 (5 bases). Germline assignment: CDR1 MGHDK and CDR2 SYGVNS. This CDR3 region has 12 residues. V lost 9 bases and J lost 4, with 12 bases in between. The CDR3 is CASPGGGYGYTF. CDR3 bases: TGTGCCAGTCCGGGGGGGGGCTATGGCTACACCTTC.

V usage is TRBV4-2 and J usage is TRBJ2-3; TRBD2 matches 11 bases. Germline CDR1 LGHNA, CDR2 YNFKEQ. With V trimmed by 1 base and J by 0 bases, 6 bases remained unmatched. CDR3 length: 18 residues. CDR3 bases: TGTGCCAGCAGCCAAGTACTAGCGGGGGCTACTAGCACAGATACGCAGTATTTT. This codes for CASSQVLAGATSTDTQYF.